The 9 T cell receptor beta chains below come from one sample, sequenced in a study of T cell changes during pregnancy in multiple sclerosis. The table came from immunoSEQ multiplex PCR; TCRdb's copy has only in-frame clones and leaves some out. The table includes roughly 84,000 clones, just under 95% detected once. The sequencing used peripheral blood, collected in the third trimester of pregnancy. The receptors stem from a female donor in good health, enrolled as a control in a pregnancy study.

The chain uses TRBV7-2 and TRBJ1-2; 8 positions match TRBD1. V trimming: 5 bases; J trimming: 4 bases; junction bases outside the gene matches: 9. Germline V gives CDR1 SGHTA, CDR2 FQGNSA. This CDR3 spans 15 amino acids. CDR3 sequence: CASSLEPGGSYGYTF. In nucleotides, the CDR3 is TGTGCCAGCAGCCTCGAGCCAGGGGGCTCCTATGGCTACACCTTC.

The V and J genes are TRBV2 and TRBJ2-7; TRBD1 matches 8 bases. Germline V gives CDR1 SNHLY, CDR2 FYNNEI. CDR3 size: 15 residues. J lost 4 bases, V lost 4 bases, and 9 bases had no gene match. The CDR3 loop is CASSVIRGQSYEQYF. As DNA, the CDR3 is TGTGCCAGCAGTGTGATCAGGGGGCAGTCGTACGAGCAGTACTTC.

The chain recombines TRBV5-5 with TRBJ1-2; D remains ambiguous. V was trimmed by 1 base and J by 6 bases, leaving 10 bases between them. Per germline, CDR1 SGHKS and CDR2 YYEKEE (reference sequence). The CDR3 is made up of 13 amino acids. CDR3 region: CASSLRGINGYTF. The CDR3 coding sequence is TGTGCCAGCAGCTTGCGAGGGATTAATGGCTACACCTTC.

This clone was seen only once. V and J are TRBV5-1 and TRBJ2-1; 13 nucleotides match TRBD2. This CDR3 spans 16 amino acids. Trimming removed 0 bases from V and 9 bases from J; junction bases left unmatched: 6. The germline CDR1 and CDR2 sequences are SGHRS and YFSETQ. The DNA for the CDR3 is TGCGCCAGCAGCTTGGCCGGGACTAGCGGGATCGTTGAGCAGTTCTTC. This sequence encodes CASSLAGTSGIVEQFF.

The V and J genes are TRBV5-1 and TRBJ2-1; the match to TRBD1 covers 8 bases. The junction had 8 bases not matched to a gene; V was cut back by 4 bases and J by 8 bases. This CDR3 has 14 amino acids. Germline CDR1 reads SGHRS; CDR2 reads YFSETQ. CDR3 amino acids: CASSKTGGSHEQFF. CDR3 sequence (DNA): TGCGCCAGCAGCAAAACAGGGGGAAGCCATGAGCAGTTCTTC.

The rearrangement joins TRBV30 to TRBJ2-5; 7 bases fit TRBD1. This CDR3 is built from 13 residues. Unmatched junction bases numbered 4, after V lost 2 bases and J lost 4 bases. Per the germline V gene, CDR1 is GTSNPN and CDR2 is SVGIG (reference sequence). The CDR3 reads CAWSIQGRETQYF. The CDR3 DNA follows: TGTGCCTGGAGTATACAGGGGCGAGAGACCCAGTACTTC.

The chain joins TRBV19 to TRBJ1-5, with a tentative D call TRBD1 (6 bases). V gave up 1 base and J gave up 0 bases, with 13 bases separating them. The CDR3 covers 17 residues. CDR1 and CDR2 from the germline V gene are LNHDA and SQIVND (reference sequence). DNA of the CDR3: TGTGCCAGTAGTATAGGGGCAGACAGGTATAGCAATCAGCCCCAGCATTTT. Translating it yields CASSIGADRYSNQPQHF.

The chain has TRBV2 and TRBJ2-6; D call uncertain. This CDR3 has 15 amino acids. CDR1 is SNHLY, CDR2 FYNNEI, per germline. V was shortened by 2 bases and J by 2 bases, with 7 bases between the two germline ends. The DNA for the CDR3 is TGTGCCAGCAGTGAAAGCAAAACTGGGGCCAACGTCCTGACTTTC. This sequence encodes CASSESKTGANVLTF.

The chain joins TRBV7-8 to TRBJ2-7, with 8 nucleotides matching TRBD1. Germline trimming cut 5 bases from V and 4 bases from J; bases unmatched to any gene: 10. The CDR3 is made up of 15 amino acids. Looked up from germline, CDR1 is SGHVS and CDR2 is FQNEAQ. CDR3 sequence: CASSLSMTGDYEQYF. In DNA, the CDR3 is TGTGCCAGCAGCCTTAGCATGACAGGGGATTACGAGCAGTACTTC. The variable domain in full, completed from reference TRBV7-8 and TRBJ2-7, reads GAGVSQSPRYKVAKRGQDVALRCDPISGHVSLFWYQQALGQGPEFLTYFQNEAQLDKSGLPSDRFFAERPEGSVSTLKIQRTQQEDSAVYLCASSLSMTGDYEQYFGPGTRLTVT.